A selection of T cell receptor beta chains follows, all from one sample in a study of CD8+ T cells in alopecia areata. Here immunoSEQ multiplex PCR was the method, and the copy in TCRdb shows in-frame clones only, minus some. The data hold about 180,000 clones, with approximately 59% observed a single time. The input for sequencing was CD4+ T cells sorted from blood, taken at week 0. The receptors were sampled from a human donor with alopecia areata. Both conserved end residues are part of each CDR3. D genes are given only for firm matches. Clone size is not always given. Where it is, it says once, few, many or a class for expanded clones.

V gene	D gene	J gene	clone size	CDR3 protein	CDR3 DNA
TRBV5-1	.	TRBJ2-7	once	CASSLHGATDYEQYF	TGCGCCAGCAGCTTGCATGGGGCGACGGACTACGAGCAGTACTTC
TRBV5-1	TRBD1	TRBJ1-6	.	CASSLGQGVSPLHF	TGCGCCAGCAGCTTGGGACAGGGAGTTTCACCCCTCCACTTT
TRBV9	.	TRBJ2-1	.	CASSVGGTFYNEQFF	TGTGCCAGCAGCGTAGGGGGCACCTTCTACAATGAGCAGTTCTTC
TRBV7-9	TRBD1	TRBJ2-3	.	CASSYTGGGTDTQYF	TGTGCCAGCAGCTACACAGGGGGCGGCACAGATACGCAGTATTTT
TRBV25-1	.	TRBJ2-7	.	CASNGNTLGEQYF	TGTGCCAGCAACGGGAACACCCTTGGCGAGCAGTACTTC
TRBV29-1	.	TRBJ1-1	.	CSVVGRPGPGGTEAFF	TGCAGCGTTGTTGGGAGGCCAGGGCCCGGGGGAACTGAAGCTTTCTTT
TRBV15	.	TRBJ2-1	.	CATSRDLGRSYNEQFF	TGTGCCACCAGCAGAGATCTAGGTCGGTCCTACAATGAGCAGTTCTTC
TRBV12-2	.	TRBJ1-5	.	CASRLVDQPQHF	TGTGCAAGTCGCTTAGTTGACCAGCCCCAGCATTTT
TRBV6-5	.	TRBJ1-2	few	CASSSQGGGYTF	TGTGCCAGCAGTTCACAGGGCGGTGGCTACACCTTC
TRBV15	.	TRBJ2-3	.	CATSRGASSPEDTQYF	TGTGCCACCAGCAGGGGAGCATCCTCACCTGAGGATACGCAGTATTTT
TRBV10-3	.	TRBJ2-5	.	CAISELETGQTQYF	TGTGCCATCAGTGAGTTGGAGACAGGCCAGACCCAGTACTTC
TRBV30	TRBD1	TRBJ1-6	.	CAWSPQGAGDTSPLHF	TGTGCATGGAGTCCTCAGGGGGCAGGGGATACGTCACCCCTCCACTTT
TRBV30	.	TRBJ2-2	few	CAWKGQNTGELFF	TGTGCCTGGAAGGGACAGAACACCGGGGAGCTGTTTTTT
TRBV5-1	.	TRBJ2-3	.	CASSRAGTSTDTQYF	TGCGCCAGCAGCCGAGCGGGTACTAGCACAGATACGCAGTATTTT
TRBV10-3	TRBD1	TRBJ1-2	.	CAITGEDRGWYGYTF	TGTGCCATCACTGGTGAAGACAGGGGTTGGTATGGCTACACCTTC
TRBV29-1	TRBD1	TRBJ2-2	few	CSVNRGPGELFF	TGCAGCGTTAACAGGGGTCCCGGGGAGCTGTTTTTT
TRBV5-1	.	TRBJ2-5	.	CASSERQRETQYF	TGCGCCAGCAGCGAGCGGCAGCGGGAGACCCAGTACTTC
TRBV4-1	TRBD1	TRBJ1-5	.	CASARGDRDQPQHF	TGCGCCAGCGCTAGGGGGGACAGGGATCAGCCCCAGCATTTT
TRBV2	.	TRBJ1-2	.	CASSPDIWGGYTF	TGTGCCAGCAGTCCAGATATTTGGGGTGGCTACACCTTC
TRBV18	.	TRBJ1-6	.	CASSPRQGGSPLHF	TGTGCCAGCTCACCACGCCAGGGTGGTTCACCCCTCCACTTT
TRBV27	TRBD1	TRBJ1-2	.	CASSLGTGGYGYTF	TGTGCCAGCAGTTTAGGGACAGGGGGCTATGGCTACACCTTC
TRBV7-9	.	TRBJ1-1	.	CASSLGGWNVEAFF	TGTGCCAGCAGCTTAGGCGGATGGAATGTTGAAGCTTTCTTT
TRBV27	TRBD1	TRBJ1-6	.	CASRRTGRDSPLHF	TGTGCCAGCAGGAGGACAGGGAGGGATTCACCCCTCCACTTT
TRBV4-1	.	TRBJ1-1	.	CASSHVQWNTEAFF	TGCGCCAGCAGCCACGTTCAGTGGAACACTGAAGCTTTCTTT
TRBV18	.	TRBJ2-1	.	CASSPRVDREQFF	TGTGCCAGCTCACCCCGCGTGGACCGTGAGCAGTTCTTC
TRBV29-1	.	TRBJ2-5	many	CSVDSGGETQYF	TGCAGCGTTGACTCCGGGGGAGAGACCCAGTACTTC
TRBV5-6	TRBD1	TRBJ1-5	.	CASSSGTGHAQPQHF	TGTGCCAGCAGCTCCGGGACAGGTCACGCTCAGCCCCAGCATTTT
TRBV7-9	TRBD1	TRBJ2-7	few	CASLQTGGEQYF	TGTGCCAGCCTCCAGACAGGGGGCGAGCAGTACTTC
TRBV6-5	.	TRBJ2-3	few	CASSSQGTDTQYF	TGTGCCAGCAGTTCACAGGGCACAGATACGCAGTATTTT
TRBV25-1	.	TRBJ2-5	once	CASSESGSGNQETQYF	TGTGCCAGCAGTGAATCAGGTTCGGGCAACCAAGAGACCCAGTACTTC
TRBV18	.	TRBJ2-5	.	CASSPSRSETQYF	TGTGCCAGCTCACCATCGAGAAGTGAGACCCAGTACTTC
TRBV7-9	TRBD1	TRBJ2-5	.	CASSLERGQLQETQYF	TGTGCCAGCAGCTTAGAAAGGGGACAGCTCCAAGAGACCCAGTACTTC
TRBV30	.	TRBJ2-1	.	CAWRSRNNWEYNEQFF	TGTGCCTGGAGGTCAAGAAATAACTGGGAGTACAATGAGCAGTTCTTC
TRBV5-1	.	TRBJ1-4	.	CASSIGSPREKLFF	TGCGCCAGCAGCATCGGGAGCCCCCGTGAAAAACTGTTTTTT
TRBV15	.	TRBJ1-5	.	CATSRYKVVRGHSNQPQHF	TGTGCCACCAGCCGATATAAGGTGGTCAGGGGCCATAGCAATCAGCCCCAGCATTTT
TRBV5-1	TRBD2	TRBJ2-3	few	CASSLDLRGGRADTQYF	TGCGCCAGCAGCTTGGATCTCCGGGGGGGCCGGGCAGATACGCAGTATTTT
TRBV7-9	TRBD1	TRBJ2-2	few	CASSFRGPNTGELFF	TGTGCCAGCAGTTTCAGGGGGCCGAACACCGGGGAGCTGTTTTTT
TRBV13	TRBD1	TRBJ2-3	.	CASSQVGQGPTDTQYF	TGTGCCAGCAGCCAGGTGGGACAGGGCCCCACAGATACGCAGTATTTT
TRBV13	TRBD1	TRBJ2-1	.	CASSLETGGSSYNEQFF	TGTGCCAGCAGCTTGGAAACAGGGGGCTCTTCCTACAATGAGCAGTTCTTC
TRBV5-1	.	TRBJ2-2	.	CASSSGMAGELFF	TGCGCCAGCAGCTCGGGTATGGCCGGGGAGCTGTTTTTT
TRBV2	TRBD1	TRBJ2-7	few	CASSRTGRPYEQYF	TGTGCCAGCAGTCGGACAGGAAGACCCTACGAGCAGTACTTC
TRBV28	.	TRBJ2-4	few	CASHSSPKNIQYF	TGTGCCAGCCACTCGTCTCCCAAAAACATTCAGTACTTC
TRBV6-5	.	TRBJ2-6	once	CASRPSGANVLTF	TGTGCCAGCCGTCCGTCTGGGGCCAACGTCCTGACTTTC
TRBV27	TRBD1	TRBJ1-6	once	CASSSGTAQNSPLHF	TGTGCCAGCAGTTCCGGGACAGCCCAAAATTCACCCCTCCACTTT
TRBV6-5	.	TRBJ2-2	.	CASSRNTGELFF	TGTGCCAGCAGTCGGAACACCGGGGAGCTGTTTTTT
TRBV29-1	.	TRBJ2-5	few	CSVEDLGIVETQYF	TGCAGCGTTGAAGATCTGGGGATCGTAGAGACCCAGTACTTC
TRBV6-1	.	TRBJ2-6	.	CASSEGVNSGANVLTF	TGTGCCAGCAGTGAAGGGGTAAACTCTGGGGCCAACGTCCTGACTTTC
TRBV30	.	TRBJ1-5	.	CAWRAQDNQPQHF	TGTGCCTGGAGGGCTCAGGACAATCAGCCCCAGCATTTT
TRBV29-1	.	TRBJ1-2	.	CSGGVAAGYGYTF	TGCAGCGGGGGTGTGGCGGCGGGCTATGGCTACACCTTC
TRBV30	.	TRBJ2-3	once	CAWSGILTTDTQYF	TGTGCCTGGAGTGGGATACTTACCACAGATACGCAGTATTTT
TRBV29-1	.	TRBJ2-1	.	CSVVGGLYNEQFF	TGCAGCGTTGTGGGGGGGCTCTACAATGAGCAGTTCTTC
TRBV6-5	TRBD1	TRBJ1-5	.	CASSRSGDRYQPQHF	TGTGCCAGCAGCCGAAGCGGGGACAGATATCAGCCCCAGCATTTT
TRBV28	.	TRBJ1-2	few	CASSLVGSYGYTF	TGTGCCAGCAGTTTGGTGGGATCCTATGGCTACACCTTC
TRBV4-2	TRBD1	TRBJ1-5	.	CASSQDPGGNQPQHF	TGTGCCAGCAGCCAAGATCCAGGGGGGAATCAGCCCCAGCATTTT